Detailed here is one T cell receptor beta chain. What it binds is not known. cDNA carried unique molecular identifiers, and a universal primer site was added by template switching. TCRdb passed the 5' RACE reads through MiXCR, listing each CDR3 protein once. The sample lists 350,000 to 600,000 distinct CDR3 sequences, 12% to 15% occurring once. The data are from a study of identical twins. Overall study results and limits: Beta clonotypes that were abundant in cord blood contained fewer insertions, a pattern absent from memory repertoires. Conclusions were drawn cross-sectionally by statistical analysis, without following the same donors. The study found weaker excess twin sharing in beta out-of-frame sequences.

Germline lookup yields CDR1 SGHNT and CDR2 YENEEA. The CDR3 has 17 residues. Trimming took off 1 base at V and 0 bases at J, with 13 bases between the two ends. These data were likewise used in another study, on yellow fever vaccine responses in identical twins.

This receptor was taken from a woman under 30 in good health. The chain links TRBV11-3 to TRBJ2-1; the D call may be TRBD1 or TRBD2 (6 bases each). Sequenced input: CD4+ T cells sorted from blood. CDR3 protein: CASSLGGPGDSYNEQFF. CDR3 nucleotide sequence: TGTGCCAGCAGCTTAGGGGGGCCGGGAGACTCCTACAATGAGCAGTTCTTC.